This T cell receptor beta chain was captured by sequencing in a study of OX40 agonist ivuxolimab in advanced cancers. Overall study results and limits: Low levels of normalized T-cell clonal expansion also appeared in some nonresponders.

Prior autoimmune disease or systemic immunosuppression barred patients. Libraries were prepared by immunoSEQ multiplex PCR; TCRdb keeps only in-frame clonotypes and omits some of them. Here the sample spans fewer than 80,000 clones, just under 85% being singletons. Per germline, CDR1 SGHAT and CDR2 FQNNGV. This CDR3 contains 13 residues. V lost 0 bases and J 5 bases, leaving 5 bases between the germline ends. This clone has only a few counts. Its antigen is currently unknown. The TCR sequence derives from an adult with an advanced solid tumor such as melanoma, head and neck, liver or kidney cancer. The genes are TRBV11-2 and TRBJ1-5; no firm D call. Specimen: CD4+ or CD8+ T cells sorted from blood, collected in a trial of the OX40 agonist ivuxolimab. The CDR3 DNA sequence: TGTGCCAGCAGCTTAGAGGAGGATCAGCCCCAGCATTTT. The encoded protein is CASSLEEDQPQHF. The full variable domain, with the rest looked up from reference TRBV11-2 and TRBJ1-5, is EAGVAQSPRYKIIEKRQSVAFWCNPISGHATLYWYQQILGQGPKLLIQFQNNGVVDDSQLPKDRFSAERLKGVDSTLKIQPAKLEDSAVYLCASSLEEDQPQHFGDGTRLSIL.